The entry below describes one TCR beta chain. The data were obtained in a study of kidney transplant recipient with SARS-CoV-2 infection. Germline V gene lookup returns CDR1 LNHDA and CDR2 SQIVND (reference sequence). The germline V and J ends were trimmed by 2 bases and 5 bases, with 7 bases remaining between them. The CDR3 length is 14 residues. Using its own MiXCR run on the reads, TCRdb lists one record per CDR3 protein. The sample shows 200,000 to 300,000 distinct CDR3 sequences, roughly 26% of them seen only once. This receptor was identified in a young adult male patient who had COVID-19 and was a kidney transplant recipient. The graft donor may have contributed some T cells. This chain uses TRBV19 with TRBJ2-6; D gene ambiguous. The sample was a blood sample, taken at baseline and between days 110 and 120 from a kidney transplant recipient. The CDR3, as DNA: TGTGCCAGTAGTATATTAGGGTGGGCCAACGTCCTGACTTTC. Translation: CASSILGWANVLTF.